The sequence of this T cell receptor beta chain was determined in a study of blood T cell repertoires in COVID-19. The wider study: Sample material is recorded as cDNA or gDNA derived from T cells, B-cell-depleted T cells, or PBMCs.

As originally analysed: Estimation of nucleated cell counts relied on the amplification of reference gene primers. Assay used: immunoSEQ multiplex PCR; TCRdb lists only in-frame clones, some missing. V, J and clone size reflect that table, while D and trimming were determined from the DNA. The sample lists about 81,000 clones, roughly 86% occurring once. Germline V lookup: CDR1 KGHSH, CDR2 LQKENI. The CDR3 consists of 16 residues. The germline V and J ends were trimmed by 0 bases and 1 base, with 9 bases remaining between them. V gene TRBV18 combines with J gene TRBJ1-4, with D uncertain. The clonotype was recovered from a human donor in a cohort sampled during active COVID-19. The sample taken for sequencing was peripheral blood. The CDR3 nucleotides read TGTGCCAGCTCACCACCGGGAGGGCGAACTAATGAAAAACTGTTTTTT. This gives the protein CASSPPGGRTNEKLFF.